The entry that follows covers one TCR beta chain sequence. Its antigen remains undetermined. Qualities for individual bases were not recorded, and no much larger clone is one base off. This specimen comes from a study of siplizumab effects on memory and regulatory T cells (dated by TCRdb to the late 2010s). For context, the study as a whole: The study examined how the anti-CD2 antibody siplizumab affects alloreactive T-cell subsets in allogeneic mixed lymphocyte reactions built from human PBMCs.

Receptors were amplified or captured by the immunoSEQ multiplex PCR assay. About 10^5 TCR templates per sample were assayed by the deep sequencing platform. Genomic DNA extracted from sorted T cells was used for TCRbeta CDR3 sequencing. For the original study's pipeline: The R programming language was used for clonal analysis of TCRbeta CDR3 data. Alloreactive CD4+ and CD8+ clones were identified by comparing unstimulated samples to CFSE-low samples taken after the reaction. By matching sequences to the repertoires of sorted unstimulated Treg and non-Treg cells, each alloreactive CD4+ clone was assigned a regulatory or non-regulatory origin. The immuneACCESS repertoire file appears here via TCRdb, limited to in-frame rearrangements. These files lack a portion of the clones; in checked studies, under half of the deficit traces to unresolved V genes, and the cause of the others is not known. Clone size and V and J calls were adopted from that table, with D and trimming inferred from the DNA. The sample table shows fewer than 85,000 clones, and roughly 87% are seen once. 1.5% to 1.7% of the sample goes to the ten largest clones.

The CDR3, from cysteine to phenylalanine, totals 11 residues. Just CDR3 DNA is preserved here, 33 bases in frame from base 1. V gives up 7 bases and J gives up 5 bases, and the segment between their germline ends measures 5 bases. The germline V gene (reference sequence) provides CDR1 LNHDA and CDR2 SQIVND. TCRbeta CDR3 sequencing was performed on sorted unstimulated T cells and on proliferating T cells recovered from mixed lymphocyte reactions. Fresh whole blood from approximately ten HLA-typed healthy donors was used to isolate PBMCs. Unstimulated CD4+ regulatory T cells were FACS-sorted to map the origin of alloreactive clones. General findings and caveats noted by the study authors: Whether proliferating Tregs from siplizumab cultures were suppressive was not functionally confirmed. Siplizumab significantly lowered the cumulative frequency of alloreactive sequences that could be traced to unstimulated CD4+ memory T cells. Because sequences below about 10^-5 frequency were poorly captured, only a minor fraction of alloreactive clones could be mapped to unstimulated subsets. Greater diversity appeared to be present in unstimulated naive T cells than in memory T cells, and a substantial contribution to the alloresponse seemed to be made by naive cells. Of the alloreactive CD4+ clones that could be mapped, the Treg-derived share averaged about 63% with siplizumab compared with approximately 25% in control reactions. About 80-96% of proliferating CD4+ or CD8+ clones could not be given a naive or memory phenotype.

This TCR was sampled from a human donor in good health. The sequenced sample was Tregs sorted from blood. The sequence links TRBV19 to TRBJ2-2, with no confidently assigned D gene. The CDR3 is CASTRTGELFF. The DNA reads TGTGCCAGTACCAGGACCGGGGAGCTGTTTTTT.